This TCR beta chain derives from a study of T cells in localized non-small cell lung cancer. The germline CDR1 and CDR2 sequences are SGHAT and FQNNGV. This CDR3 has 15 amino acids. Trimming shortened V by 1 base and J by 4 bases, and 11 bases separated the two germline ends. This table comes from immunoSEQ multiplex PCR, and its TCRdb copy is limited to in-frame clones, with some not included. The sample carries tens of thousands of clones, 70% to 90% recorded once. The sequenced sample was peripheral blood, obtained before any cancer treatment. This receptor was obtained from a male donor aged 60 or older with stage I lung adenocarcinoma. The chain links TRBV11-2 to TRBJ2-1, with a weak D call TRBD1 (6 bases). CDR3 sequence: CASSLAPGQYNEQFF. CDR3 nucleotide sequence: TGTGCCAGCAGCTTAGCGCCGGGACAATACAATGAGCAGTTCTTC.